This T cell receptor beta chain was profiled in a study of prognosis after radiotherapy for stage I lung cancer. Turning to the study itself: Patients were 13 men and over 5 women aged roughly 53 to 85, median approximately 70 years. Study-wide findings and caveats: As reported, TRBV and TRBJ gene usage differed between patients who had metastases and those who did not.

The germline gives CDR1 SGHTA, CDR2 FQGTGA. CDR3 length: 13 residues. V was clipped by 1 base and J by 13 bases, with 11 bases between them. At least ten counts were recorded for this clonotype. Its antigen is unidentified. Two rounds of multiplex PCR amplified TCR beta CDR3 from genomic DNA. The authors ran first-round PCR with primers specific to each TRBV and TRBJ gene. Via MiXCR, TCRdb re-called the multiplex PCR reads, giving one row per CDR3 protein. The sample lists 45,000 to 70,000 distinct CDR3 sequences; 26% were seen once. Node-negative status on CT and PET/CT applied to all patients, none having prior chemotherapy, radiotherapy or other malignancies.

The chain employs TRBV7-3 and TRBJ1-6; D is uncertain. The sequence derives from a donor older than 45 with non-small cell lung cancer. Sample: PBMCs, taken before or after stereotactic body radiation therapy (not recorded which). The CDR3 sequence is CASSLNTGMPLHF. For the CDR3, the DNA is TGTGCCAGCAGCTTAAACACCGGGATGCCCCTCCACTTT. Combining the CDR3 with reference TRBV7-3 and TRBJ1-6 gives the whole variable domain GAGVSQTPSNKVTEKGKYVELRCDPISGHTALYWYRQSLGQGPEFLIYFQGTGAADDSGLPNDRFFAVRPEGSVSTLKIQRTERGDSAVYLCASSLNTGMPLHFGNGTRLTVT.